What follows are 8 T cell receptor beta chains derived from one specimen sequenced in a study of T cells expressing NK-cell markers. TCRdb reprocessed the 5' RACE reads; each CDR3 protein has one entry and no DNA is given. The repertoire table contains almost 450,000 distinct CDR3 sequences. Sequencing was performed on blood T cells: a sorted CD56 or NKG2C T cell subset, CD4+ or CD8+ T cells, or bulk PBMC T cells (not recorded which). All receptors derive from a woman aged 18 to 75 in good health.

The V and J genes are TRBV4-3 and TRBJ2-3. CDR3 length: 13 amino acids. Germline loops: CDR1 LGHNA, CDR2 YSLEER. The CDR3 reads CASSQGRPDTQYF.

The J gene is TRBJ1-2, the V gene TRBV20-1. CDR1 and CDR2 (germline): DFQATT, SNEGSKA (reference sequence). This CDR3 spans 11 amino acids. The CDR3 sequence: CSARSSYGYTF.

The genes are TRBV7-9 and TRBJ2-3; TCRdb returns TRBD2, unconfirmable since there is no DNA. Looked up from germline, CDR1 is SEHNR and CDR2 is FQNEAQ (reference sequence). The CDR3 runs to 16 residues. This chain's CDR3 is CASSSRLAGSTDTQYF.

This rearrangement joins TRBV15 to TRBJ1-5; TCRdb's D call, TRBD1, is unchecked because there is no DNA. Germline lookup yields CDR1 LNHNV and CDR2 YYDKDF (reference sequence). The CDR3 runs 16 residues. Here the CDR3 reads CATSRGADRGPQPQHF. The entire variable domain, with the rest obtained from reference TRBV15 and TRBJ1-5, is as follows: DAMVIQNPRYQVTQFGKPVTLSCSQTLNHNVMYWYQQKSSQAPKLLFHYYDKDFNNEADTPDNFQSRRPNTSFCFLDIRSPGLGDTAMYLCATSRGADRGPQPQHFGDGTRLSIL.

This chain joins TRBV9 and TRBJ2-7; the D call from TCRdb, TRBD2, cannot be confirmed without DNA. Germline CDR1 reads SGDLS; CDR2 reads YYNGEE. The CDR3 covers 14 residues. The CDR3: CASSGRRDFTGQYF.

V gene TRBV6-5 combines with J gene TRBJ1-2; the D gene TCRdb calls, TRBD1, cannot be checked with no DNA. The CDR3 runs 14 residues. CDR1 is MNHEY and CDR2 is SVGAGI in the germline V gene. CDR3 loop: CASSYNRGAYGYTF.

CDR3 protein: CASSLGYLSDTQYF. The chain links TRBV5-1 to TRBJ2-3. CDR1 and CDR2 from the germline V gene are SGHRS and YFSETQ. This CDR3 has 14 amino acids.

The rearrangement links TRBV20-1 to TRBJ1-6. This CDR3 has 17 residues. In germline, CDR1 is DFQATT, CDR2 SNEGSKA (reference sequence). This chain's CDR3 is CSAPTRLLSSYNSPLHF.